This T cell receptor beta chain was sequenced in a study of blood T cell repertoires in COVID-19 (dated by TCRdb to about 2020). A note on the overall study: Samples from collaborators originated in the United States, Italy and Spain and spanned both the acute and convalescent phases of COVID-19. The prospective study material was composed of cDNA or gDNA derived from T cells, B-cell-depleted T cells, or PBMCs. Subjects who had been exposed to COVID-19, were actively infected with it, or had recovered from it provided the deeply sampled blood TCRbeta repertoires that made up the dataset. The repertoires were released in a freely available public database meant as a resource for research on the immune response to SARS-CoV-2. Samples came from the ongoing ImmuneRACE study (first 160 participants) plus 1,254 subjects from 6 global collaborators. The sample metadata nearly always contained a de-identified subject ID, COVID-19 status, age in years and sex. HLA class I and class II types, where available, came from metadata supplied by the sample provider rather than from assay-based typing. Broader findings and caveats from the paper: The amount of clinical and demographic metadata varied by source and participant and was provided uncurated.

TCRbeta CDR3 regions were amplified from genomic DNA using the immunoSEQ Assay, a bias-controlled multiplex PCR. On the study's bioinformatics: The number of nucleated cells in each sample was estimated from the amplification of reference gene primers within the assay. To quantify the absolute abundance of each unique TCRbeta CDR3 rearrangement, sequence reads were collapsed and filtered. For each sample, productive Simpson clonality was calculated as the square root of Simpson's diversity index over productive rearrangements. TCRdb took this table from immuneACCESS and kept in-frame rearrangements with V and J called. Such tables lack part of the clones; where checked against another copy, unresolved V genes explain under half of the gap, and the rest is unexplained. The V and J calls and the clone size are those of that table, but D and trimming were determined from the DNA. The sample contains tens of thousands of clones, roughly 90% of them found a single time. 1.5% to 2% of the sample goes to the ten largest clones.

Whole blood was collected in K2EDTA tubes by collaborating institutions according to the institutions' own protocols. For TCRbeta analysis, collaborators shipped samples as frozen whole blood, isolated PBMCs, or DNA extracted from either of those sample types. A remark on this clone: Its binding antigen is unknown. Within one base of it there is no much larger clone, and no base qualities were kept.

Taken from cysteine to phenylalanine, the CDR3 has 16 residues. The CDR3 DNA has 48 bases and is translated from base 1. The CDR1 and CDR2 encoded by the germline V gene are SGDLS and YYNGEE. V is clipped by 0 bases and J by 0 bases, and the sequence between their germline boundaries is 11 bases long. The chain links TRBV9 with TRBJ2-3, with TRBD2 tentatively as D gene (6 bases match). The receptor was derived from a woman aged 55-75 years with active COVID-19. The specimen was peripheral blood. The DNA is TGTGCCAGCAGCGTAGGCCCTAGCGTGAGCACAGATACGCAGTATTTT. This sequence encodes CASSVGPSVSTDTQYF.